This T cell receptor beta chain was identified during a study of T-cell memory formation after mild COVID-19. For the study at large: Each donor largely had its own TCR clusters. Study-wide results and limits: CD4/CD8 balance characterized clones contracting day 15 to 85, and CD4+ skew characterized later expanders. Mostly located in CM and EM were contracting CD4+ clones, with contracting CD8+ clones located in EMRA.

TCRdb called the 5' RACE reads again in MiXCR, with one record for every CDR3 protein. Among around 440,000 distinct CDR3 sequences listed, approximately 18% were seen once. CDR3 length: 11 residues. CDR1 is KGHDR, CDR2 SFDVKD, per germline. A word on this clonotype: Its cognate antigen is unknown. Given a much more abundant clone one base away, this may be a read error.

The sequence was collected from an adult woman who had mild COVID-19 (a few samples of this study predate the infection). Cell type and time point are not known. V gene TRBV24-1 combines with J gene TRBJ2-3, with D uncertain. The sequenced sample consisted of PBMCs or a T cell subset sorted from them (not recorded which). The CDR3: CATANTDMQYF. Here the CDR3 DNA reads TGTGCCACCGCCAACACAGATATGCAGTATTTT.